A single sample is the source of the 29 T cell receptor beta chains below, sequenced in a study of T cell clonotyping in hematopoietic cell transplantation. The repertoire was sequenced with immunoSEQ multiplex PCR; TCRdb's copy has only in-frame clones and lacks some. The sample has some 3,000 clones, about 90% seen once; the top ten hold approximately 9.2%. The source was PBMCs, collected at the time of graft-versus-host disease after allogeneic stem cell transplant. The source is a male patient between 60 and 69 years old who had an allogeneic stem cell transplant from a related donor, so the T cells may come from the graft donor. Some clones in this sample may be carry-over from other donors' samples.

The V call is TRBV30, the J call TRBJ1-4, with no clear D. Trimming cost V 1 base and J 7 bases, with 10 bases left between them. Per the germline V gene, CDR1 is GTSNPN and CDR2 is SVGIG (reference sequence). This CDR3 comprises 13 residues. CDR3 sequence (DNA): TGTGCCTGGAGTGCCGGTTTCAGTGAAAAACTGTTTTTT. It codes for CAWSAGFSEKLFF. The variable domain in full, completed from reference TRBV30 and TRBJ1-4, reads SQTIHQWPATLVQPVGSPLSLECTVEGTSNPNLYWYRQAAGRGLQLLFYSVGIGQISSEVPQNLSASRPQDRQFILSSKKLLLSDSGFYLCAWSAGFSEKLFFGSGTQLSVL.

The J gene is TRBJ1-1, the V gene TRBV7-8; D is unresolved. Trimming removed 5 bases at V and 1 base at J, with 17 bases between. Per the germline V gene, CDR1 is SGHVS and CDR2 is FQNEAQ. This CDR3 spans 16 amino acids. CDR3 sequence reads: CASSLSRAQRNTEAFF. The CDR3 DNA sequence: TGTGCCAGCAGCCTATCCCGGGCCCAGAGGAACACTGAAGCTTTCTTT.

V is TRBV6-5 and J is TRBJ1-4; 7 bases match TRBD1. The CDR3 loop spans 15 amino acids. J lost 4 bases, V lost 5 bases, and 7 bases had no gene match. The germline gives CDR1 MNHEY, CDR2 SVGAGI. The CDR3 loop reads CASSRQGEINEKLFF. CDR3 DNA: TGTGCCAGCAGTCGCCAGGGGGAAATTAATGAAAAACTGTTTTTT.

V and J are TRBV6-6 and TRBJ1-3; tentative D call: TRBD1 (5 bases). This CDR3 has 13 amino acids. V was pared by 5 bases and J by 4 bases, with 9 bases between. Per the germline V gene, CDR1 is MNHNY and CDR2 is SVGAGI (reference sequence). The CDR3 nucleotides read TGTGCCAGCAGTCCAGGACAAGGAAACACCATATATTTT. It yields the protein CASSPGQGNTIYF.

The count of this clone is one. V usage is TRBV12-5 and J usage is TRBJ1-2, with D uncertain. CDR3 length: 13 amino acids. The V and J ends lost 2 bases and 5 bases respectively, with 9 bases between them. Germline V gene lookup returns CDR1 LGHNT and CDR2 FRNRAP. The CDR3 sequence: CASGLQAQYGYTF. CDR3 in DNA: TGTGCTAGTGGTTTGCAAGCCCAGTATGGCTACACCTTC.

V and J are TRBV6-5 and TRBJ1-1, with D possibly TRBD1 on 5 matching bases. There are 13 residues in the CDR3. Germline CDR1 reads MNHEY; CDR2 reads SVGAGI. Trimming took off 4 bases at V and 5 bases at J, with 11 bases between the two ends. CDR3 in DNA: TGTGCCAGCAGTTTCCCGGGGCGAACTGAAGCTTTCTTT. Translating gives CASSFPGRTEAFF.

The V gene is TRBV5-1, the J gene TRBJ1-2; D may be TRBD1 (6 bases). V was trimmed by 1 base and J by 6 bases, leaving 10 bases between them. The CDR3 length is 13 residues. The germline CDR1 and CDR2 sequences are SGHRS and YFSETQ. CDR3 residues: CASSLQRGNGYTF. CDR3 in DNA: TGCGCCAGCAGCTTGCAAAGGGGGAATGGCTACACCTTC.

The chain employs TRBV6-6 and TRBJ1-1, with D perhaps TRBD1 (6 bases). Trimming took 5 bases from V and 1 from J, leaving 11 bases between them. CDR3 length equals 14 residues. Germline CDR1 is MNHNY and CDR2 is SVGAGI (reference sequence). CDR3 region: CASSPGQTNTEAFF. As DNA, the CDR3 is TGTGCCAGCAGTCCCGGACAGACGAACACTGAAGCTTTCTTT.

The V call is TRBV19, the J call TRBJ1-2; D might be TRBD1 (5 bases). This CDR3 has 15 residues. V lost 0 bases, J lost 2 bases, and 10 bases lay in between. CDR1 is LNHDA and CDR2 is SQIVND in the germline V gene (reference sequence). The CDR3 spells CASSIDWPGNYGYTF. The CDR3 DNA is TGTGCCAGTAGTATAGATTGGCCAGGGAACTATGGCTACACCTTC.

The rearrangement joins TRBV19 to TRBJ2-2; 9 bases are shared with TRBD1. Trimming cost V 9 bases and J 5 bases; bases outside gene matches: 13. The CDR3 contains 16 residues. CDR1 is LNHDA, CDR2 SQIVND, per germline (reference sequence). CDR3 residues: CASYSGTGRRTGELFF. CDR3 nucleotides: TGTGCCAGCTACTCTGGGACAGGGCGAAGGACCGGGGAGCTGTTTTTT.

The chain is built from TRBV10-3 and TRBJ1-4, with 9 bases lining up with TRBD1. V lost 5 bases to trimming and J lost 6 bases; unmatched junction nucleotides: 10. Germline CDR1 ENHRY, CDR2 SYGVKD. There are 16 residues in the CDR3. The CDR3 nucleotides read TGTGCCATCAGTTCTATCGGCGGACAGGGGTATGAAAAACTGTTTTTT. Protein product: CAISSIGGQGYEKLFF.

This chain links TRBV7-2 with TRBJ2-1; possible D gene TRBD2, 6 bases. The CDR3 is 16 amino acids. The germline gives CDR1 SGHTA, CDR2 FQGNSA. Deletions cut 6 bases from V and 4 bases from J, with 19 bases between. The CDR3 here is CASSPTSGGIYNEQFF. The CDR3 DNA is TGTGCCAGCAGTCCCACATCAGGAGGGATTTACAATGAGCAGTTCTTC.

The J gene is TRBJ2-7, the V gene TRBV28; 7 bases agree with TRBD2. The CDR3 loop spans 14 amino acids. Trimming removed 6 bases from V and 2 bases from J; junction bases left unmatched: 7. Per germline, CDR1 MDHEN and CDR2 SYDVKM. CDR3 nucleotides: TGTGCCAGCAGACCCCCGGGAGGCCCCTACGAGCAGTACTTC. This encodes CASRPPGGPYEQYF.

The chain links TRBV19 to TRBJ2-3; 7 nucleotides line up with TRBD2. The CDR3 contains 13 residues. Germline-derived CDR1 and CDR2 are LNHDA and SQIVND (reference sequence). With V trimmed by 8 bases and J by 5 bases, 7 bases remained unmatched. CDR3 in amino acids: CASGQRGGDTQYF. The CDR3 DNA follows: TGTGCCAGTGGTCAGCGGGGCGGAGATACGCAGTATTTT.

The chain is built from TRBV2 and TRBJ1-2; a possible D gene is TRBD1 (6 bases). The germline V gene has CDR1 SNHLY and CDR2 FYNNEI. The CDR3 has 13 amino acids. Trimming took off 6 bases at V and 4 bases at J, with 12 bases between the two ends. CDR3 DNA: TGTGCCAGCAGCGAGGGGGGTTTCTATGGCTACACCTTC. Its protein product is CASSEGGFYGYTF.

The chain links TRBV7-8 to TRBJ2-5; 7 nucleotides match TRBD1. V lost 4 bases to trimming and J lost 5 bases; unmatched junction nucleotides: 10. This CDR3 comprises 15 residues. CDR1 is SGHVS, CDR2 FQNEAQ, per germline. In DNA, the CDR3 is TGTGCCAGCAGCTACGACAGGGTTGGGGGTGAGACCCAGTACTTC. This encodes CASSYDRVGGETQYF.

In this sample, this clone turned up once. This chain uses TRBV20-1 with TRBJ1-1, with D perhaps TRBD1 (6 bases). The germline V and J ends were trimmed by 5 bases and 8 bases, with 12 bases remaining between them. The germline gives CDR1 DFQATT, CDR2 SNEGSKA (reference sequence). This CDR3 spans 11 amino acids. The CDR3 nucleotides are TGCAGTGCTCCACGGGGGGGCGAAGCTTTCTTT. Amino acids: CSAPRGGEAFF.

The V call is TRBV13, the J call TRBJ2-3, with unresolved D. CDR1 and CDR2 from the germline V gene are PRHDT and FYEKMQ (reference sequence). The V and J ends lost 8 bases and 2 bases respectively, with 8 bases between them. This CDR3 has 12 residues. This CDR3 reads CASSGVTDTQYF. The DNA for the CDR3 is TGTGCCAGCTCCGGAGTCACAGATACGCAGTATTTT.

This rearrangement joins TRBV30 to TRBJ2-5, with 14 bases fitting TRBD2. The ends lost 2 bases at V and 5 bases at J; junction bases unmatched: 10. CDR1 GTSNPN and CDR2 SVGIG come from the germline V gene (reference sequence). There are 17 residues in the CDR3. In DNA form, the CDR3 reads TGTGCCTGGAGTAAAGTGTGGACTAGCGGGGGGCAGGAGACCCAGTACTTC. The encoded protein is CAWSKVWTSGGQETQYF.

The chain combines TRBV7-8 with TRBJ1-1; the D gene is possibly TRBD1 (5 bases). The length of the CDR3 is 14 residues. V lost 2 bases and J 0 bases, leaving 7 bases between the germline ends. The germline V gene encodes CDR1 SGHVS and CDR2 FQNEAQ. Here the CDR3 DNA reads TGTGCCAGCAGCTTACAGGGAATGAACACTGAAGCTTTCTTT. It encodes CASSLQGMNTEAFF. The whole variable domain, filled in from reference TRBV7-8 and TRBJ1-1, reads GAGVSQSPRYKVAKRGQDVALRCDPISGHVSLFWYQQALGQGPEFLTYFQNEAQLDKSGLPSDRFFAERPEGSVSTLKIQRTQQEDSAVYLCASSLQGMNTEAFFGQGTRLTVV.

Only one count was recorded for this clone. V and J are TRBV4-1 and TRBJ2-3; D is uncertain. V lost 3 bases, J lost 2 bases, and 15 bases lay in between. Germline V gene data show CDR1 as MGHRA and CDR2 as YSYEKL. The CDR3 sequence is 16 residues long. CDR3 sequence (DNA): TGCGCCAGCAGCCACGTCAACCTGGTCACCACAGATACGCAGTATTTT. This encodes CASSHVNLVTTDTQYF.

The chain combines TRBV7-8 with TRBJ1-2; D unclear. CDR3 length equals 14 residues. Deletions cut 5 bases from V and 12 bases from J, with 22 bases between. Per germline, CDR1 SGHVS and CDR2 FQNEAQ. CDR3 nucleotides: TGTGCCAGCAGCCCCGAGCGGGGTAGTTTCGGCGACACCTTC. It yields the protein CASSPERGSFGDTF.

This chain uses TRBV7-2 with TRBJ2-3; D unresolved. Trimming removed 5 bases at V and 0 bases at J, with 6 bases between. CDR1 is SGHTA, CDR2 FQGNSA, per germline. CDR3 length: 13 residues. The CDR3 region has the DNA TGTGCCAGCAGCCAAATTAGCACAGATACGCAGTATTTT. This codes for CASSQISTDTQYF.

About this clone: One end of the junction fails to match germline, which may point to a read error. For the CDR3, the DNA is TGTGCCAGCAGCGAAGACAGGGACCTCAGTGTCGGGTTTCCCTTC. Its translation is CASSEDRDLSVGFPF. The genes are TRBV7-2 and TRBJ1-2; 7 positions agree with TRBD1. This CDR3 region has 15 residues. Germline V lookup: CDR1 SGHTA, CDR2 FQGNSA.

The chain has TRBV7-2 and TRBJ1-1, with D uncertain. Germline V gene sequence: CDR1 SGHTA, CDR2 FQGNSA. Trimming cost V 6 bases and J 11 bases, with 13 bases left between them. This CDR3 region has 11 residues. The CDR3 bases are TGTGCCAGCAGTACCGTACTAACGGCTTTCTTT. Translated: CASSTVLTAFF.

The gene calls are TRBV5-1 and TRBJ1-1, with TRBD1 as a possible D gene (6 bases). There are 16 residues in the CDR3. With 0 bases removed from V and 1 base from J, the gap between germline ends came to 13 bases. Germline V CDR1 and CDR2: SGHRS, YFSETQ. The CDR3 here is CASSLAGRGGNTEAFF. CDR3 nucleotides: TGCGCCAGCAGCTTGGCCGGGAGGGGGGGGAACACTGAAGCTTTCTTT.

As regards this clone: The limits of the CDR3 on the DNA are not certain, so only TCRdb's listed CDR3 is given. The chain recombines TRBV6-1 with TRBJ1-6; TRBD1, the table's D call, was not compared with the DNA. Termini included, the CDR3 measures 15 amino acids. Looked up from germline, CDR1 is MNHNS and CDR2 is SASEGT. This CDR3 reads CASSSSTGGDSPLHF.

The gene calls are TRBV7-2 and TRBJ2-7; D gene ambiguous. CDR1 is SGHTA and CDR2 is FQGNSA in the germline V gene. V was trimmed by 3 bases and J by 0 bases, leaving 9 bases between them. CDR3 length equals 14 residues. The CDR3 here is CASSLDPNSYEQYF. In DNA, the CDR3 is TGTGCCAGCAGCTTGGACCCCAACTCCTACGAGCAGTACTTC.

The chain couples TRBV19 to TRBJ2-2; the D gene is possibly TRBD2 (5 bases). The germline V gene encodes CDR1 LNHDA and CDR2 SQIVND (reference sequence). The CDR3 spans 13 residues. V lost 5 bases, J lost 7 bases, and 11 bases lay in between. The CDR3 DNA sequence: TGTGCCAGTAGTGCTAGCATCCACGGGGAGCTGTTTTTT. Translated: CASSASIHGELFF.